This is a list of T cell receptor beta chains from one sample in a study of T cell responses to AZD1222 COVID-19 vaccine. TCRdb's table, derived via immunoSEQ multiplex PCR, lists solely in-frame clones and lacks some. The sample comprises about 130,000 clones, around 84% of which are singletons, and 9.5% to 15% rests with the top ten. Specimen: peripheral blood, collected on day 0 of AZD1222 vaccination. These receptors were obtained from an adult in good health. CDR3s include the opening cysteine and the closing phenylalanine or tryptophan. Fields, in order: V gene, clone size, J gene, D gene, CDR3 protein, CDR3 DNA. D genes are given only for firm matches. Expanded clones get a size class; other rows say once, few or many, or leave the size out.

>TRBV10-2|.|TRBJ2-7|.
CASSEVSFEQYF
TGCGCCAGCAGTGAAGTCTCCTTTGAGCAGTACTTC
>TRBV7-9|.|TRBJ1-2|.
CASSLQGIGGYTF
TGTGCCAGCAGCTTACAAGGGATCGGTGGCTACACCTTC
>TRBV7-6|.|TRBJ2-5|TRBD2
CASARGLAGQETQYF
TGTGCCAGCGCCAGGGGACTAGCGGGTCAAGAGACCCAGTACTTC
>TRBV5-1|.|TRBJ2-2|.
CASSLILNTGELFF
TGCGCCAGCAGCTTGATTTTGAACACCGGGGAGCTGTTTTTT
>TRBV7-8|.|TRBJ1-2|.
CASSFAAGERKGYTF
TGTGCCAGCAGCTTCGCGGCAGGGGAAAGAAAAGGCTACACCTTC
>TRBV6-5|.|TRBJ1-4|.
CASSLTQGSRGKLFF
TGTGCCAGCAGCCTAACGCAGGGATCCCGTGGAAAACTGTTTTTT
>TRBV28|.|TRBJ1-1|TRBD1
CASSLQGAEAFF
TGTGCCAGCAGTCTCCAGGGGGCAGAAGCTTTCTTT
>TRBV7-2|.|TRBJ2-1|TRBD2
CASSLELAGGNEQFF
TGTGCCAGCAGCTTAGAACTAGCGGGGGGCAATGAGCAGTTCTTC
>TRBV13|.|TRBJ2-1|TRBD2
CASSSGLAKSYNEQFF
TGTGCCAGCAGCTCGGGACTAGCAAAGTCTTACAATGAGCAGTTCTTC
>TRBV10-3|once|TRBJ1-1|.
CAISESTHQNTEAFF
TGTGCCATCAGTGAGTCGACACACCAGAACACTGAAGCTTTCTTT
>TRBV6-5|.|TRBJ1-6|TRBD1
CASRTPGQANSPLHF
TGTGCCAGCAGAACCCCGGGACAGGCTAATTCACCCCTCCACTTT
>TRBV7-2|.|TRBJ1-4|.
CASSPRAGSEKLFF
TGTGCCAGCAGCCCGAGGGCGGGAAGTGAAAAACTGTTTTTT
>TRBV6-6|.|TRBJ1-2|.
CASSYLGPEGGYTF
TGTGCCAGCAGTTACCTTGGCCCCGAAGGTGGCTACACCTTC
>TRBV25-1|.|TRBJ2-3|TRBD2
CASSPLTSGVTDTQYF
TGTGCCAGCAGTCCCCTGACTAGCGGAGTCACAGATACGCAGTATTTT
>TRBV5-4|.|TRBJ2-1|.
CASSLRHRVSSYNEQFF
TGTGCCAGCAGCTTGCGGCACAGGGTTAGCTCCTACAATGAGCAGTTCTTC
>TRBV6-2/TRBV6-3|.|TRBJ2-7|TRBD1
CASSYEGQGTRWQYF
TGTGCCAGCAGTTACGAGGGACAGGGGACCCGATGGCAGTACTTC
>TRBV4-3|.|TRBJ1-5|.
CASSQTWRSNQPQHF
TGCGCCAGCAGCCAAACCTGGCGGAGCAATCAGCCCCAGCATTTT
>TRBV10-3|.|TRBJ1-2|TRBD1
CAISDGTGTDGYTF
TGTGCCATCAGTGACGGGACAGGGACGGATGGCTACACCTTC
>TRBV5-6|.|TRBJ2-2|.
CASSFYESTELFF
TGTGCCAGCAGCTTTTATGAATCCACCGAACTGTTTTTT
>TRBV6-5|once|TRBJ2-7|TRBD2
CASRVGTSDNYEQYF
TGTGCCAGCAGAGTCGGGACTAGCGACAACTACGAGCAGTACTTC
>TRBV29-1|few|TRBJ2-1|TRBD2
CSVEETTTGGGIGKFF
TGCAGCGTTGAAGAAACTACTACGGGGGGTGGAATTGGGAAGTTCTTC
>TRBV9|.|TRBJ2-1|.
CASSVVTGRHNEQFF
TGTGCCAGCAGCGTAGTGACAGGCAGGCATAATGAGCAGTTCTTC
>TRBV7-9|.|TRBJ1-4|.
CASSPAFEGSNEKLFF
TGTGCCAGCAGCCCCGCCTTTGAGGGGTCTAATGAAAAACTGTTTTTT
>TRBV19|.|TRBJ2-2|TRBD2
CASSIGPDLAGVRATGELFF
TGTGCCAGTAGTATAGGCCCCGATTTGGCGGGAGTCCGCGCCACCGGGGAGCTGTTTTTT
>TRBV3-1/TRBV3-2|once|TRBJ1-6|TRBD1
CASSQGQGSPLHF
TGTGCCAGCAGCCAAGGACAGGGTTCACCCCTCCACTTT
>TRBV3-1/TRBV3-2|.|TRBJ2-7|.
CASSLTEVYEQYF
TGTGCCAGCAGTCTCACAGAAGTTTACGAGCAGTACTTC
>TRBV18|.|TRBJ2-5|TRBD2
CASSRGGRAGETQYF
TGTGCCAGCTCACGCGGCGGGAGAGCGGGAGAGACCCAGTACTTC
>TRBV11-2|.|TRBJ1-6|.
CASSEHSIGTYSYNSPLHF
TGTGCCAGCAGCGAACACTCTATCGGGACCTATAGCTATAATTCACCCCTCCACTTT
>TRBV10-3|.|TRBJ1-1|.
CAIGRAGARDTEAFF
TGTGCCATCGGGAGGGCCGGGGCGCGGGACACTGAAGCTTTCTTT
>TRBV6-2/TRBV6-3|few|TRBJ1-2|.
CASSHREDGYTF
TGTGCCAGCAGTCACAGGGAGGATGGCTACACCTTC
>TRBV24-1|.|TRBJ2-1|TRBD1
CATSDPGTGRSAHEQFF
TGTGCCACCAGTGACCCGGGGACAGGGAGATCGGCTCATGAGCAGTTCTTC
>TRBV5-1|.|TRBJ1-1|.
CASSTTLGNTEAFF
TGCGCCAGCAGCACCACTTTAGGGAACACTGAAGCTTTCTTT
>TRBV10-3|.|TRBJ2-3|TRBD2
CAIKQSGGAEDTQYF
TGTGCCATCAAGCAAAGCGGGGGGGCCGAAGATACGCAGTATTTT
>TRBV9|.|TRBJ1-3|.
CASSVATGPSSGNTIYF
TGTGCCAGCAGCGTAGCTACGGGACCCAGCTCTGGAAACACCATATATTTT
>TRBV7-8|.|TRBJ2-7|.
CASSLEVGREYEQYF
TGTGCCAGCAGCTTAGAAGTTGGCAGGGAGTACGAGCAGTACTTC
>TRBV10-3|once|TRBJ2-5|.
CAISPTGVGETQYF
TGTGCCATCAGCCCTACGGGGGTTGGAGAGACCCAGTACTTC
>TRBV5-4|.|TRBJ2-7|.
CASSGGPSYEQYF
TGTGCCAGCAGCGGGGGCCCTTCCTACGAGCAGTACTTC
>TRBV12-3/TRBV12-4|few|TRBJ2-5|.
CASSFEGGETQYF
TGTGCCAGCAGTTTTGAGGGCGGGGAGACCCAGTACTTC
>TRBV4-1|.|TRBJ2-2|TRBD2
CASGPPGGLTEELFF
TGCGCCAGCGGCCCCCCGGGAGGGTTGACAGAGGAGCTGTTTTTT
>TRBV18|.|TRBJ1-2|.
CASSPQGYYGYTF
TGTGCCAGCTCACCACAGGGTTACTATGGCTACACCTTC
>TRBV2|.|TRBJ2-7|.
CASSFDGYEQYF
TGTGCCAGCAGTTTCGACGGATACGAGCAGTACTTC
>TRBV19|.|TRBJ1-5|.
CASSIWFRNQPQHF
TGTGCCAGTAGTATCTGGTTTCGCAATCAGCCCCAGCATTTT
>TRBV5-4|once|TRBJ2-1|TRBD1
CASSDARDRGSYNEQFF
TGTGCCAGCAGCGACGCGAGGGACAGGGGCTCCTACAATGAGCAGTTCTTC
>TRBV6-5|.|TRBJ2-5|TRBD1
CASSYLSGQAKETQYF
TGTGCCAGCAGCTACCTCTCTGGACAGGCCAAAGAGACCCAGTACTTC
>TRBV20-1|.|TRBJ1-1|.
CSASLDTEAFF
TGCAGTGCTAGTCTGGACACTGAAGCTTTCTTT
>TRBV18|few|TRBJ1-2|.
CASSPMEVDGYTF
TGTGCCAGCTCACCGATGGAGGTAGATGGCTACACCTTC
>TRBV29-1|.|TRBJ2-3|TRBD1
CSVDGATGSTDTQYF
TGCAGCGTTGACGGGGCGACAGGGAGCACAGATACGCAGTATTTT
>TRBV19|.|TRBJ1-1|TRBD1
CASSRDRGFEAFF
TGTGCCAGTAGTCGGGACAGGGGTTTTGAAGCTTTCTTT